These T cell receptor beta chains were read from a single sample in a study of molecular identifiers for immune sequencing clone quantification. TCRdb passed the PCR reads through MiXCR, listing each CDR3 protein once. The sample lists 90,000 to 120,000 distinct CDR3 sequences, roughly 34% seen once, with 4% to 5% in the top ten. Sequences were obtained from naive CD8+ T cells from blood, with Jurkat cell RNA spiked in. These receptors were taken from a human donor in good health. Some libraries in this study had Jurkat cell RNA spiked in. CDR3s include the opening cysteine and the closing phenylalanine or tryptophan. A D gene is named only where the DNA matches it firmly. Expanded clones get a size class; other rows say once, few or many, or leave the size out.

D: -
size: -
J: TRBJ2-7
V: TRBV7-2
CDR3: CASSLASYVQYF
DNA: TGTGCCAGCAGCTTAGCGTCATACGTGCAGTACTTC

D: -
size: many
J: TRBJ1-2
V: TRBV7-9
CDR3: CASSLAGNYGYTF
DNA: TGTGCCAGCAGCTTAGCAGGGAACTATGGCTACACCTTC

D: TRBD2
size: -
J: TRBJ2-5
V: TRBV28
CDR3: CASNLFGRAGGETQYF
DNA: TGTGCCAGCAATTTATTCGGGAGGGCCGGGGGAGAGACCCAGTACTTC

D: TRBD2
size: once
J: TRBJ2-7
V: TRBV20-1
CDR3: CSARGLADLTYEQYF
DNA: TGCAGTGCTAGGGGACTAGCGGACTTAACCTACGAGCAGTACTTC

D: -
size: -
J: TRBJ1-6
V: TRBV28
CDR3: CASSTAQLRVLNSPLHF
DNA: TGTGCCAGCAGCACGGCCCAGCTCAGGGTACTAAATTCACCCCTCCACTTT

D: -
size: -
J: TRBJ2-5
V: TRBV5-6
CDR3: CASSLEVTFMEPQYF
DNA: TGTGCCAGCAGCTTGGAGGTTACGTTTATGGAGCCCCAGTACTTC

D: TRBD1
size: -
J: TRBJ1-5
V: TRBV20-1
CDR3: CSASYRDRVGNQPQLF
DNA: TGCAGTGCTAGTTACCGGGACAGGGTCGGCAATCAGCCCCAGCTTTTT

D: TRBD1
size: once
J: TRBJ2-3
V: TRBV5-1
CDR3: CASSFGQGWSTETQYF
DNA: TGCGCCAGCAGCTTTGGACAGGGTTGGTCCACAGAAACGCAGTATTTT

D: TRBD1
size: -
J: TRBJ2-2
V: TRBV10-3
CDR3: CAISEDRVNTGELFF
DNA: TGTGCCATCAGTGAAGACAGGGTGAACACCGGGGAGCTGTTTTTT

D: -
size: -
J: TRBJ1-1
V: TRBV19
CDR3: CASRLTWTVMNTEAFF
DNA: TGTGCCAGTAGACTTACCTGGACAGTCATGAACACTGAAGCTTTCTTT

D: TRBD2
size: -
J: TRBJ2-2
V: TRBV27
CDR3: CASSSALAGATHTGELFF
DNA: TGTGCCAGCAGTTCTGCCTTAGCGGGAGCTACGCACACCGGGGAGCTGTTTTTT

D: -
size: many
J: TRBJ2-5
V: TRBV13
CDR3: CASSFTTSQETQYF
DNA: TGTGCCAGCAGCTTCACGACGTCCCAAGAGACCCAGTACTTC

D: TRBD2
size: -
J: TRBJ2-2
V: TRBV7-9
CDR3: CASSSTRGANTGELFF
DNA: TGTGCCAGCAGCTCAACCCGGGGGGCGAACACCGGGGAGCTGTTTTTT

D: TRBD2
size: many
J: TRBJ2-5
V: TRBV5-1
CDR3: CASSFLTSGKETQYF
DNA: TGCGCCAGCAGCTTTTTGACTAGCGGGAAGGAGACCCAGTACTTC

D: TRBD1
size: few
J: TRBJ2-7
V: TRBV4-2
CDR3: CASSQGGTGKDEQYF
DNA: TGTGCCAGCAGCCAAGGGGGGACAGGGAAGGACGAGCAGTACTTC

D: TRBD1
size: -
J: TRBJ2-3
V: TRBV12-5
CDR3: CASGPGQGADTQYF
DNA: TGTGCTAGTGGTCCGGGACAGGGGGCAGATACGCAGTATTTT

D: -
size: many
J: TRBJ2-7
V: TRBV29-1
CDR3: CSVPISSYEQYF
DNA: TGCAGCGTGCCCATAAGCTCCTACGAGCAGTACTTC

D: -
size: many
J: TRBJ2-4
V: TRBV29-1
CDR3: CSVRDSLAKNIQYF
DNA: TGCAGCGTGCGGGACAGCCTAGCCAAAAACATTCAGTACTTC

D: -
size: few
J: TRBJ1-5
V: TRBV6-2/TRBV6-3
CDR3: CATGSGYNQPQHF
DNA: TGTGCCACCGGGTCAGGGTACAATCAGCCCCAGCATTTT

D: TRBD2
size: -
J: TRBJ2-1
V: TRBV7-3
CDR3: CASSLTGGRLAGEIGNEQFF
DNA: TGTGCCAGCAGCTTAACAGGAGGTCGCCTAGCGGGAGAAATTGGGAATGAGCAGTTCTTC

D: -
size: many
J: TRBJ2-4
V: TRBV7-9
CDR3: CASSLGASRWENIQYF
DNA: TGTGCCAGCAGCTTAGGGGCTAGCCGCTGGGAAAACATTCAGTACTTC

D: -
size: -
J: TRBJ2-7
V: TRBV10-3
CDR3: CAIRQDRGGGEQYF
DNA: TGTGCCATCAGGCAAGACAGGGGCGGGGGCGAGCAGTACTTC

D: -
size: many
J: TRBJ2-2
V: TRBV7-2
CDR3: CASSFPYRQGGGTGELFF
DNA: TGTGCCAGCAGCTTCCCCTATCGACAGGGAGGTGGAACCGGGGAGCTGTTTTTT

D: -
size: few
J: TRBJ2-7
V: TRBV5-6
CDR3: CASSLFGTASYEQYF
DNA: TGTGCCAGCAGCTTGTTCGGGACCGCCTCCTACGAGCAGTACTTC

D: TRBD1
size: few
J: TRBJ1-1
V: TRBV4-3
CDR3: CASSYYRGVNTEAFF
DNA: TGCGCCAGCAGCTACTACAGGGGGGTGAACACTGAAGCTTTCTTT

D: -
size: few
J: TRBJ2-5
V: TRBV6-2/TRBV6-3
CDR3: CASSYGLAAEETQYF
DNA: TGTGCCAGCAGTTACGGATTGGCGGCTGAAGAGACCCAGTACTTC

D: TRBD1
size: few
J: TRBJ1-1
V: TRBV19
CDR3: CASSITGQLNTEAFF
DNA: TGTGCCAGTAGTATTACGGGACAGCTGAACACTGAAGCTTTCTTT

D: -
size: few
J: TRBJ1-5
V: TRBV12-3/TRBV12-4
CDR3: CASSFSSVEPQHF
DNA: TGTGCCAGCAGTTTCAGCAGTGTTGAGCCCCAGCATTTT

D: TRBD1
size: -
J: TRBJ2-3
V: TRBV2
CDR3: CASSEGQGTDTQYF
DNA: TGTGCCAGCAGTGAGGGACAGGGCACAGATACGCAGTATTTT

D: -
size: -
J: TRBJ2-7
V: TRBV19
CDR3: CASSTFGVPYEQYF
DNA: TGTGCCAGTAGTACTTTCGGGGTGCCCTACGAGCAGTACTTC

D: -
size: many
J: TRBJ2-1
V: TRBV6-5
CDR3: CASSYRGNEQFF
DNA: TGTGCCAGCAGTTACAGGGGCAATGAGCAGTTCTTC

D: -
size: -
J: TRBJ1-1
V: TRBV6-2/TRBV6-3
CDR3: CASSDPGQGAFF
DNA: TGTGCCAGCAGTGATCCGGGACAAGGAGCTTTCTTT

D: -
size: many
J: TRBJ2-2
V: TRBV29-1
CDR3: CSVNRAAGELFF
DNA: TGCAGCGTCAACAGGGCCGCCGGGGAGCTGTTTTTT

D: -
size: -
J: TRBJ2-1
V: TRBV6-2/TRBV6-3
CDR3: CASRQRPAYNEQFF
DNA: TGTGCCAGCAGACAGCGGCCCGCCTACAATGAGCAGTTCTTC

D: -
size: -
J: TRBJ1-1
V: TRBV13
CDR3: CASSFATTGYLAFF
DNA: TGTGCCAGCAGCTTCGCGACGACGGGATACCTGGCTTTCTTT

D: TRBD1
size: few
J: TRBJ2-1
V: TRBV9
CDR3: CASSGGTANNEQFF
DNA: TGTGCCAGCAGCGGAGGGACAGCTAACAATGAGCAGTTCTTC

D: TRBD2
size: -
J: TRBJ2-7
V: TRBV7-6
CDR3: CASSWGGEEQYF
DNA: TGTGCCAGCAGCTGGGGAGGGGAGGAGCAGTACTTC

D: -
size: -
J: TRBJ2-6
V: TRBV15
CDR3: CATSREAGSSGANVLTF
DNA: TGTGCCACCAGCAGAGAGGCAGGATCCTCTGGGGCCAACGTCCTGACTTTC

D: -
size: few
J: TRBJ1-2
V: TRBV28
CDR3: CAIGYGYTF
DNA: TGTGCAATTGGGTATGGCTACACCTTC

D: TRBD2
size: many
J: TRBJ2-3
V: TRBV27
CDR3: CASSSEIAGVGTDTQYF
DNA: TGTGCCAGCAGCTCCGAAATAGCGGGAGTGGGCACAGATACGCAGTATTTT

D: -
size: few
J: TRBJ1-1
V: TRBV19
CDR3: CATQAIMNTEAFF
DNA: TGTGCCACCCAGGCTATAATGAACACTGAAGCTTTCTTT

D: -
size: few
J: TRBJ2-7
V: TRBV20-1
CDR3: CSARDWNGLKGFGYEQYF
DNA: TGCAGTGCTAGAGATTGGAACGGCTTAAAGGGTTTCGGCTACGAGCAGTACTTC

D: TRBD1
size: many
J: TRBJ2-7
V: TRBV7-9
CDR3: CASSPKDRGYEQYF
DNA: TGTGCCAGCAGCCCAAAGGACAGGGGGTACGAGCAGTACTTC

D: -
size: few
J: TRBJ2-7
V: TRBV6-1
CDR3: CASSEFRTAYEQYF
DNA: TGTGCCAGCAGTGAATTCCGGACAGCCTACGAGCAGTACTTC

D: -
size: -
J: TRBJ2-4
V: TRBV11-2
CDR3: CASSPVTGLAKNIQYF
DNA: TGTGCCAGCAGCCCCGTGACTGGGTTGGCCAAAAACATTCAGTACTTC

D: TRBD1
size: -
J: TRBJ2-1
V: TRBV7-9
CDR3: CASSLGQGLLDEQFF
DNA: TGTGCCAGCAGCTTAGGACAGGGTCTTCTCGATGAGCAGTTCTTC

D: TRBD1
size: -
J: TRBJ2-5
V: TRBV7-9
CDR3: CASSLGVRTGRETQYF
DNA: TGTGCCAGCAGCTTAGGAGTTAGGACAGGGCGAGAGACCCAGTACTTC

D: TRBD1
size: few
J: TRBJ2-7
V: TRBV12-3/TRBV12-4
CDR3: CASSFYTGAASYEQYF
DNA: TGTGCCAGCAGTTTTTATACAGGGGCCGCCTCCTACGAGCAGTACTTC

D: TRBD1
size: many
J: TRBJ1-2
V: TRBV5-4
CDR3: CASSGGDRSGYTF
DNA: TGTGCCAGCAGCGGAGGGGACAGGAGCGGCTACACCTTC

D: -
size: many
J: TRBJ2-2
V: TRBV29-1
CDR3: CSVEDRLTPGELFF
DNA: TGCAGCGTTGAAGACAGGCTTACCCCCGGGGAGCTGTTTTTT